Described below is a single T cell receptor (beta chain) sequence and its context. Original handling: Amplified reference gene primers provided the basis for estimating nucleated cell counts. Clones were sequenced by immunoSEQ multiplex PCR, and TCRdb holds only the in-frame ones, with some missing. V, J and clone size are those of that table, while D and trimming were read from the DNA. Of 20,000 or so clones listed, roughly nine tenths are singletons. The entry originates in a study of blood T cell repertoires in COVID-19. Whole-study context: COVID-19 samples collected from the United States, Italy and Spain covered acute and convalescent phases. In each case, the material was cDNA or gDNA derived from T cells, B-cell-depleted T cells, or PBMCs.

V lost 6 bases to trimming and J lost 0 bases; unmatched junction nucleotides: 6. The CDR3 runs to 16 residues. Germline CDR1 and CDR2: KGHSH and LQKENI. The sequence was obtained from a human donor in a cohort sampled during active COVID-19. The chain is built from TRBV18 and TRBJ2-7, with TRBD1 identical over 12 bases. The specimen was peripheral blood. The CDR3 spells CASSGTGGDLSYEQYF. The CDR3 bases are TGTGCCAGCTCGGGGACAGGGGGCGACCTCTCCTACGAGCAGTACTTC.